This T cell receptor beta chain came from a study of shared clonotypes between healthy human individuals. Study as a whole: Three CD4 naive, three CD4 memory, two CD8 naive and one CD8 memory plate were used per donor. Notes on the study in general: Since donors were few, the genetic and exposure-history diversity represented was limited.

As for this clone: Its target is unknown.

TCRdb's table, derived via immunoSEQ multiplex PCR, lists solely in-frame clones and lacks some. The sample shows around 600,000 clones, roughly 95% of them seen only once. This CDR3 spans 14 amino acids. Germline V gene data show CDR1 as SGHRS and CDR2 as YFSETQ. V lost 2 bases and J lost 1, with 9 bases in between. CD45RO-negative, CCR7-positively selected cells formed the naive CD8 fraction, excluding terminally differentiated effector memory CD45RA+ cells. The sequencing sample was made of naive CD8+ T cells sorted from blood. The chain carries TRBV5-1 and TRBJ2-5; possibly TRBD1 for D (6 bases). The receptor's source is a woman aged 25-40 years in good health. CDR3 nucleotide sequence: TGCGCCAGCAGCTTCACGGACAGCCAAGAGACCCAGTACTTC. Translation: CASSFTDSQETQYF.